Here is one TCR beta chain with its context. Its cognate antigen has yet to be identified. There are no base qualities to consult, and no much larger clone falls within one base. Samples from volunteer blood donors who had recovered from COVID-19 were contributed by a second Seattle source. Collaborating institutions collected whole blood in K2EDTA tubes following their own protocols. For TCRbeta analysis, collaborator samples were shipped as frozen whole blood, as isolated PBMCs, or as DNA extracted from either sample type. TCRbeta CDR3 regions were amplified from genomic DNA using the immunoSEQ Assay, a bias-controlled multiplex PCR. Processing in the source paper ran as follows. Nucleated cell counts per sample were estimated from amplification of reference gene primers within the assay. To quantify the absolute abundance of each unique TCRbeta CDR3 rearrangement, sequence reads were collapsed and filtered. For each sample, productive Simpson clonality was calculated by taking the square root of Simpson's diversity index across productive rearrangements. The clones in this table, taken by TCRdb from immuneACCESS, are in-frame only. Not every clone is retained; where verified, under half of the shortfall comes from an unresolved V gene, and the cause of the rest is unknown. V, J and clone size derive from that table, while D and trimming were established from the DNA sequence. The sample records just under 350,000 clones, 91% of which are singletons. The biggest ten clones account for less than 3.5% of the sample.

Germline trimming amounts to 0 bases on V and 10 bases on J, with 10 as the count of junction bases outside the gene matches. The CDR3 runs 14 residues from the cysteine to the valine. Solely the CDR3 DNA is kept, with 42 bases framed from the first base. From a lookup of the germline V gene, CDR1 and CDR2 are SGHDT and YYEEEE. The record originates from a study of blood T cell repertoires in COVID-19 (dated by TCRdb to 2018 to 2021). The study in broad terms: Collaborator samples came from the United States, Italy and Spain and covered acute and convalescent phases of COVID-19. A freely available public database, intended as a resource for researchers studying the immune response to SARS-CoV-2, is where the repertoires were released. Samples were obtained from the ongoing ImmuneRACE study (first 160 participants) and from 950 to 1,500 subjects provided by 6 global collaborators. The prospective study material was composed of cDNA or gDNA derived from T cells, B-cell-depleted T cells, or PBMCs. Deeply sampled blood TCRbeta repertoires from subjects exposed to, actively infected with, or recovered from COVID-19 were included in the dataset. Where available, HLA class I and class II types were obtained from metadata supplied by the sample provider rather than from assay-based typing. The sample metadata nearly always contained a de-identified subject ID, COVID-19 status, age in years and sex.

Study-level results and caveats: Clinical and demographic metadata were provided uncurated, with the amount varying by source and participant.

The TCR originated in a woman younger than 30 who had recovered from COVID-19. Sequencing was performed on peripheral blood. The rearranged segments are TRBV5-6 and TRBJ2-7, and 7 junction bases match TRBD2. The sequenced DNA is TGTGCCAGCAGCTTGGGGCCTCTAGCGGCGGGACAGTACGTC. Its protein reads: CASSLGPLAAGQYV.